The clone carrying this T cell receptor (beta chain) was counted between two and nine times. As yet, its antigen is unknown. The use of a sample-barcoded 5' primer and a J-beta primer mix characterized a second PCR of roughly 7 to 11 cycles. TCRdb reprocessed the 5' RACE reads with MiXCR, giving one entry per CDR3 protein. This sample has about 640,000 distinct CDR3 sequences, with around two fifths found just once. The data stem from a study of blood T cells in healthy people across ages. About the study: Capture by template switching was about one barcoded beta molecule per two T cells. The study's findings and limits: The percentage of naive T cells correlated strongly with TCR beta diversity.

From germline, CDR1 is SGHTA and CDR2 FQGNSA. Trimming took off 2 bases at V and 3 bases at J, with 11 bases between the two ends. This CDR3 contains 14 residues. The source is an older man in good health. The source material was blood. The chain combines TRBV7-2 with TRBJ2-7, with D perhaps TRBD1 (6 bases). CDR3 sequence (DNA): TGTGCCAGCAGCTTATCATGGACAGTCTACGAGCAGTACTTC. It is translated as CASSLSWTVYEQYF. The full variable domain, with the rest looked up from reference TRBV7-2 and TRBJ2-7, is GAGVSQSPSNKVTEKGKDVELRCDPISGHTALYWYRQSLGQGLEFLIYFQGNSAPDKSGLPSDRFSAERTGGSVSTLTIQRTQQEDSAVYLCASSLSWTVYEQYFGPGTRLTVT.